These 17 T cell receptor beta chains share one sample of origin, sequenced in a study of T cells after posttransplantation cyclophosphamide. Clones were sequenced by immunoSEQ multiplex PCR, and TCRdb holds only the in-frame ones, with some missing. The sample holds tens of thousands of clones; 75% to 95% are singletons and the top ten take 0.09% to 0.12%. The naive gate required viable CD3+CD4+ or CD3+CD8+ cells with CCR7+CD45RA+CD45RO-CD95-CD27+CD28+ phenotype. The sample was naive CD4+ T cells sorted from blood. These receptor sequences come from a man aged 25 to 40 in good health and a related stem cell transplant donor.

This clone showed up just once. This sequence joins TRBV29-1 and TRBJ2-3, with 7 bases matching TRBD1. V was clipped by 1 base and J by 4 bases; unmatched bases: 8. The CDR3 is 15 amino acids. The germline gives CDR1 SQVTM, CDR2 ANQGSEA. The CDR3 DNA reads as TGCAGCGTTGAAGCGACAGGGCAGGGGGCAGATACGCAGTATTTT. This codes for CSVEATGQGADTQYF.

The rearrangement links TRBV6-1 to TRBJ1-3; TRBD1 might be the D (5 bases). Per the germline V gene, CDR1 is MNHNS and CDR2 is SASEGT. This CDR3 spans 14 amino acids. V lost 7 bases, J lost 2 bases, and 12 bases lay in between. DNA of the CDR3: TGTGCCAGCAATCCGACAGCAACTGGAAACACCATATATTTT. It codes for CASNPTATGNTIYF.

V and J are TRBV9 and TRBJ2-2; 7 positions match TRBD1. The CDR3 runs 14 residues. V lost 4 bases to trimming and J lost 6 bases; unmatched junction nucleotides: 6. Germline CDR1 is SGDLS and CDR2 is YYNGEE. CDR3 sequence (DNA): TGTGCCAGCAGCTTCCGGACAGGAGCCGGGGAGCTGTTTTTT. It specifies CASSFRTGAGELFF. The complete variable domain, with remaining parts taken from reference TRBV9 and TRBJ2-2, reads DSGVTQTPKHLITATGQRVTLRCSPRSGDLSVYWYQQSLDQGLQFLIQYYNGEERAKGNILERFSAQQFPDLHSELNLSSLELGDSALYFCASSFRTGAGELFFGEGSRLTVL.

CDR3 coding DNA: TGTGCCAGCAGCCCACAGGGGGCTAGTGGGGGCCCTCACTACAATGAGCAGTTCTTC. It is translated as CASSPQGASGGPHYNEQFF. The chain carries TRBV14 and TRBJ2-1; 9 bases agree with TRBD1. The CDR3 has 19 residues. The junction had 16 bases not matched to a gene; V was cut back by 4 bases and J by 3 bases. Germline V gene lookup returns CDR1 SGHDN and CDR2 FVKESK.

A note on this clone: At one end the junction does not follow the germline gene, possibly because of a read error. This chain joins TRBV28 and TRBJ2-2, with a weak D call TRBD1 (6 bases). The length of the CDR3 is 13 residues. The germline CDR1 and CDR2 sequences are MDHEN and SYDVKM. CDR3 protein: CASTTGNPGELFF. DNA of the CDR3: TGTGCCAGCACTACAGGGAACCCCGGGGAGCTGTTTTTT. Full variable domain (remainder filled in from reference TRBV28 and TRBJ2-2): DVKVTQSSRYLVKRTGEKVFLECVQDMDHENMFWYRQDPGLGLRLIYFSYDVKMKEKGDIPEGYSVSREKKERFSLILESASTNQTSMYLCASTTGNPGELFFGEGSRLTVL.

The CDR3 DNA reads as TGCGCCAGCAGCCAGCGTCAGGATCCCTCCTACGAGCAGTACTTC. Translated: CASSQRQDPSYEQYF. J is TRBJ2-7 and V is TRBV4-1; D gene unclear. V lost 3 bases to trimming and J lost 0 bases, with 12 bases between them. The germline V gene encodes CDR1 MGHRA and CDR2 YSYEKL. This CDR3 comprises 15 residues.

The V gene is TRBV19, the J gene TRBJ1-5; 12 positions agree with TRBD1. This CDR3 is 17 amino acids long. Germline CDR1 is LNHDA and CDR2 is SQIVND (reference sequence). With 5 bases clipped from V and 4 bases from J, the junction kept 9 bases outside the gene matches. The CDR3 sequence: CASSVRDRGRENQPQHF. CDR3 bases: TGTGCCAGTAGTGTCCGGGACAGGGGGCGCGAGAATCAGCCCCAGCATTTT.

J is TRBJ1-4 and V is TRBV10-3; 9 nucleotides agree with TRBD1. The V segment lost 11 bases and the J segment 4 bases; nucleotides outside the gene matches: 5. The germline gives CDR1 ENHRY, CDR2 SYGVKD. This CDR3 is 13 amino acids long. This CDR3 reads CAVRDRVNEKLFF. The CDR3 region has the DNA TGTGCCGTCCGGGACAGGGTTAATGAAAAACTGTTTTTT.

The chain is built from TRBV19 and TRBJ2-2; possible D gene TRBD2, 7 bases. CDR3 length equals 15 residues. Looked up from germline, CDR1 is LNHDA and CDR2 is SQIVND (reference sequence). V gave up 7 bases and J gave up 7 bases, with 19 bases separating them. CDR3 sequence reads: CASTPGGGAIGELFF. The CDR3 bases are TGTGCCAGTACTCCCGGCGGGGGCGCGATCGGGGAGCTGTTTTTT.

The gene calls are TRBV27 and TRBJ2-1; 12 bases match TRBD2. After removal of 2 bases from V and 12 bases from J, the junction contained 14 bases not matched to a gene. Germline V gene data show CDR1 as MNHEY and CDR2 as SMNVEV (reference sequence). CDR3 length: 17 residues. As DNA, the CDR3 is TGTGCCAGCAGTTTAGAAGGACTAGCGGGGTCCCCATGGGGGCAGTTCTTC. Protein: CASSLEGLAGSPWGQFF.

The chain links TRBV19 to TRBJ2-3, with TRBD1 identical over 8 bases. V shed 6 bases and J 3 bases; nucleotides not matched to a gene: 8. Germline-derived CDR1 and CDR2 are LNHDA and SQIVND (reference sequence). The CDR3 covers 15 residues. The CDR3 here is CASSRRTGSTDTQYF. The CDR3 DNA follows: TGTGCCAGTAGCAGGAGGACAGGGAGTACAGATACGCAGTATTTT.

The chain employs TRBV7-2 and TRBJ2-2, with 7 bases fitting TRBD1. The V gene's germline CDR1 is SGHTA and CDR2 FQGNSA. The CDR3 consists of 11 residues. V dropped 2 bases and J dropped 15; count of bases not matched to a gene: 3. The CDR3 nucleotides read TGTGCCAGCAGCTTAAACAGGGGAATGTTTTTT. This sequence encodes CASSLNRGMFF.

J is TRBJ1-3 and V is TRBV6-1; D is unresolved. Looked up from germline, CDR1 is MNHNS and CDR2 is SASEGT. Deletions cut 2 bases from V and 0 bases from J, with 11 bases between. The CDR3 covers 16 residues. Here the CDR3 reads CASSERSRSSGNTIYF. CDR3 DNA: TGTGCCAGCAGTGAACGGAGCAGAAGCTCTGGAAACACCATATATTTT.

V and J are TRBV9 and TRBJ1-4, with D tentatively TRBD1 (5 bases). CDR1 and CDR2 from the germline V gene are SGDLS and YYNGEE. Trimming took 0 bases from V and 10 from J, leaving 16 bases between them. CDR3 length equals 15 residues. CDR3 in DNA: TGTGCCAGCAGCGTAGGACCGGGAGGGGAGGCAAAACTGTTTTTT. Protein sequence: CASSVGPGGEAKLFF.

V and J are TRBV14 and TRBJ2-3; 13 nucleotides agree with TRBD2. V dropped 6 bases and J dropped 5; count of bases not matched to a gene: 5. There are 15 residues in the CDR3. CDR1 and CDR2 (germline): SGHDN, FVKESK. The CDR3 loop reads CASRSGLAGLDTQYF. The CDR3 bases are TGTGCCAGCAGATCGGGACTAGCGGGGTTAGATACGCAGTATTTT.

The rearrangement uses TRBV10-1 and TRBJ1-1; D unresolved. Trimming removed 2 bases at V and 5 bases at J, with 12 bases between. Germline V gene data show CDR1 as WNHNN and CDR2 as SYGVQD (reference sequence). There are 14 residues in the CDR3. The CDR3 DNA is TGCGCCAGCAGTGAGACTCAGTCAGGAACTGAAGCTTTCTTT. It codes for CASSETQSGTEAFF.

The chain recombines TRBV2 with TRBJ2-3; 14 bases are shared with TRBD2. V trimming: 6 bases; J trimming: 5 bases; junction bases outside the gene matches: 7. This CDR3 region has 16 residues. Germline V gene lookup returns CDR1 SNHLY and CDR2 FYNNEI. The CDR3 spells CASRAGLAGGLDTQYF. CDR3 nucleotides: TGTGCCAGCAGGGCCGGACTAGCGGGGGGTTTAGATACGCAGTATTTT.